This TCR beta chain was captured by sequencing in a study of T cell repertoires in cytomegalovirus infection. Study overall: Well-studied HLA-B-restricted CMV epitopes were used in the study alongside recently identified HLA-C-restricted ones. Study-wide points: The study found HLA-C-restricted CMV-specific TCR beta clonotypes dominating the ex vivo response. Carriage of CMV together with the relevant HLA was identifiable through cumulative public TCR beta family frequency.

TCRdb independently ran MiXCR on the reads; one entry per CDR3 protein. The table includes about 570,000 distinct CDR3 sequences, roughly 43% detected once. J gave up 2 bases and V 0 bases, and 15 bases lay outside the gene matches. Germline loops: CDR1 SGHAT, CDR2 FQNNGV. This CDR3 spans 20 amino acids. This clonotype was counted a single time. Its antigen is unknown. This receptor was taken from a human donor in good health (CMV status not recorded). Some clones in this sample may be carry-over from other donors' samples. The input for sequencing was cultured PBMCs, taken from culture after CMV antigen stimulation. The chain is built from TRBV11-2 and TRBJ2-7; 11 positions agree with TRBD2. CDR3 sequence reads: CASSLDPASGRYHSAYEQYF. Written as DNA, the CDR3 is TGTGCCAGCAGCTTAGATCCCGCTAGCGGGAGGTACCACTCAGCCTACGAGCAGTACTTC.